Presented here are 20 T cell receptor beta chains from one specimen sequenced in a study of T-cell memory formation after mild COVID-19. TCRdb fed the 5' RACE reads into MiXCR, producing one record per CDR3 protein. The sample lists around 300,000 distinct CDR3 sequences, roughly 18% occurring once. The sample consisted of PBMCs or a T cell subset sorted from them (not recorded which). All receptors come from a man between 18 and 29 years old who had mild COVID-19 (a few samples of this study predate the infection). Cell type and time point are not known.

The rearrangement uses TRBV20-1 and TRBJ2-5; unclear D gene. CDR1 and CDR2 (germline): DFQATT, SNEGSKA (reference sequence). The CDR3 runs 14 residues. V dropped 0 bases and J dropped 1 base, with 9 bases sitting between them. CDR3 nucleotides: TGCAGTGCTAGAGACCCAGCCCTCCAAGAGACCCAGTACTTC. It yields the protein CSARDPALQETQYF.

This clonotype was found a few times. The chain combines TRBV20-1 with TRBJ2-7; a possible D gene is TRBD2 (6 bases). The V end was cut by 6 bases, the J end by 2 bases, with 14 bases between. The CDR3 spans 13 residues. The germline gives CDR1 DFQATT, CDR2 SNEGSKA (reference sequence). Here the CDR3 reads CSARMGLTYEQYV. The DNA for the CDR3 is TGCAGTGCAAGGATGGGACTGACCTACGAGCAGTACGTC.

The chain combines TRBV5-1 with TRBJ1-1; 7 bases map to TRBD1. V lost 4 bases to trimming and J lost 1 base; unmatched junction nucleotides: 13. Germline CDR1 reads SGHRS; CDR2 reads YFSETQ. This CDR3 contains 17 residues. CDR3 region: CASSVKRSTGTNTEAFF. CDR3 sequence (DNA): TGCGCCAGCAGCGTAAAGAGATCGACAGGGACGAACACTGAAGCTTTCTTT.

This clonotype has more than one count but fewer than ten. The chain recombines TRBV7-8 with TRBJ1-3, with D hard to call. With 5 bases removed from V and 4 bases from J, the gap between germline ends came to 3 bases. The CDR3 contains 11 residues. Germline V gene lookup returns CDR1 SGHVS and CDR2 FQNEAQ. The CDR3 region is CASSTGNTIYF. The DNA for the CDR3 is TGTGCCAGCAGCACAGGAAACACCATATATTTT.

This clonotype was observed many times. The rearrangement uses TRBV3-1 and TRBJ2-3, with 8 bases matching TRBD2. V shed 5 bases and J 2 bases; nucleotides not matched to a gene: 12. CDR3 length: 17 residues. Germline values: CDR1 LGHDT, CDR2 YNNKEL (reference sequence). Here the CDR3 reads CASSETGSGANTDTQYF. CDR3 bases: TGTGCCAGCAGCGAGACGGGTAGCGGGGCCAACACAGATACGCAGTATTTT.

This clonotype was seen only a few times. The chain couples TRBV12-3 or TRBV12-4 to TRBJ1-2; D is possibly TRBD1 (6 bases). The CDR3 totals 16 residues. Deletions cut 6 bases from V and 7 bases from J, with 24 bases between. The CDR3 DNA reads TGTGCCAGCAGCCAGGGGCTTAGGGGCTCAGTGGGTGGCTACACCTTC. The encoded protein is CASSQGLRGSVGGYTF.

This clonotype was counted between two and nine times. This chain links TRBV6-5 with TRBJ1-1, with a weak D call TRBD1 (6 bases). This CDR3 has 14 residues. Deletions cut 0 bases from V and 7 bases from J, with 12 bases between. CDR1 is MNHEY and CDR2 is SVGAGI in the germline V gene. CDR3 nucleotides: TGTGCCAGCAGTTACTCCGCGACAGGAGTTGAAGCTTTCTTT. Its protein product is CASSYSATGVEAFF.

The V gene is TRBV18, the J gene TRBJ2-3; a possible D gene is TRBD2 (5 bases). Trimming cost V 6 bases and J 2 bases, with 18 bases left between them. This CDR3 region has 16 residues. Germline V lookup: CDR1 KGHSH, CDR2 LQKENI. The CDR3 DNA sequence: TGTGCCAGCTCCCAACCGGGCCAGGACTTCACAGATACGCAGTATTTT. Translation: CASSQPGQDFTDTQYF.

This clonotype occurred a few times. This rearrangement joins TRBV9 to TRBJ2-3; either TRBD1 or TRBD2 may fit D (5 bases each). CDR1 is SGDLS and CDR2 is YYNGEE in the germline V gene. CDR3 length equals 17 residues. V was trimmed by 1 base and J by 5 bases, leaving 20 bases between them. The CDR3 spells CASSVSGQRTGQDTQYF. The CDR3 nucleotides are TGTGCCAGCAGCGTATCGGGCCAACGGACGGGGCAAGATACGCAGTATTTT.

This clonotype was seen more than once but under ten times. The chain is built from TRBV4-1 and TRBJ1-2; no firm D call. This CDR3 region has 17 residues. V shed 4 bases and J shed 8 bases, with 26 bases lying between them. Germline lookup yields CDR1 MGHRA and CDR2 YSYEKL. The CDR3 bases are TGCGCCAGCAGCCGCGACCAACCGGGTTACCAACTGGGCGGCTACACCTTC. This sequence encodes CASSRDQPGYQLGGYTF.

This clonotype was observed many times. CDR3 region: CASSLTGTNNEQFF. The DNA of the CDR3 is TGTGCCAGCAGTCTTACCGGGACCAACAATGAGCAGTTCTTC. This sequence joins TRBV6-4 and TRBJ2-1; D tentatively reads TRBD1 or TRBD2 (5 bases each). The germline CDR1 and CDR2 sequences are MRHNA and SNTAGT. The CDR3 loop spans 14 amino acids. Trimming shortened V by 5 bases and J by 5 bases, and 13 bases separated the two germline ends.

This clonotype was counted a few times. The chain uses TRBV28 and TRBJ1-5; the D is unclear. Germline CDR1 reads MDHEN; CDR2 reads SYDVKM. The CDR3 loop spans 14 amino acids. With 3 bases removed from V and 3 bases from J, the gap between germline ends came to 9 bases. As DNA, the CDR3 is TGTGCCAGCAGTTTGGTCAGGAACAATCAGCCCCAGCATTTT. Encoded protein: CASSLVRNNQPQHF.

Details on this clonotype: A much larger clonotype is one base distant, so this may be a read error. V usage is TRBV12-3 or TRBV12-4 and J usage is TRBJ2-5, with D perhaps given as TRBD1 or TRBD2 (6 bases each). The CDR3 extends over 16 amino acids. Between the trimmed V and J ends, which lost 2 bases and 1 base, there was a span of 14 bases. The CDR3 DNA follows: TGTGCCAGCAGTTTAACTAGCTGGGGGCTCCAAGAGACCCAGTACTTC. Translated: CASSLTSWGLQETQYF.

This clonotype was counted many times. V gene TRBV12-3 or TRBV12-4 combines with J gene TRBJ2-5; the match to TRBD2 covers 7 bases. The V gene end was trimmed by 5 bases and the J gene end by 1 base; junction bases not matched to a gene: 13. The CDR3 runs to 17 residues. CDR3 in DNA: TGTGCCAGCAGTCCCGGGGCCGTAGCGGGCTCCCAAGAGACCCAGTACTTC. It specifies CASSPGAVAGSQETQYF.

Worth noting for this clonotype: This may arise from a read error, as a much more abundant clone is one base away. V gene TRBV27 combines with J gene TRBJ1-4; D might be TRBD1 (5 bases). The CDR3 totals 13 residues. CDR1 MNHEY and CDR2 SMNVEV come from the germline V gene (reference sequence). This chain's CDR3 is CDSTRAQGEKLFF. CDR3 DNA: TGTGACAGCACCAGGGCCCAGGGAGAGAAACTGTTTTTT.

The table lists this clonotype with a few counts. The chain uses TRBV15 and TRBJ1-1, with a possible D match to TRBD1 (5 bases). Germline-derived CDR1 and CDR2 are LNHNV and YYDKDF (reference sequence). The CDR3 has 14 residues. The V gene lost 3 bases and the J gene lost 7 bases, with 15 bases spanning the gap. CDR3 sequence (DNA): TGTGCCACCAGCAGCGTTGACAGCCTCGGTGAAGCTTTCTTT. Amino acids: CATSSVDSLGEAFF.

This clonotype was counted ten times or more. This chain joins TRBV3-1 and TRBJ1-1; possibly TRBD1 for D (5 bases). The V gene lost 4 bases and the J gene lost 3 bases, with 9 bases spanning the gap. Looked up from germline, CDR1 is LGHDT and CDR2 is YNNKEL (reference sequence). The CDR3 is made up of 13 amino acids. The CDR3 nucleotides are TGTGCCAGCAGCCCCCGGGGGGACACTGAAGCTTTCTTT. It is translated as CASSPRGDTEAFF.

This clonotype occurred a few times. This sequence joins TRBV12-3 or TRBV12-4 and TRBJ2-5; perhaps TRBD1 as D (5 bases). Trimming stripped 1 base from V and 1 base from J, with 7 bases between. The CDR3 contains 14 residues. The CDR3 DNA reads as TGTGCCAGCAGTTTAGGGGGCCCCCAAGAGACCCAGTACTTC. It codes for CASSLGGPQETQYF.

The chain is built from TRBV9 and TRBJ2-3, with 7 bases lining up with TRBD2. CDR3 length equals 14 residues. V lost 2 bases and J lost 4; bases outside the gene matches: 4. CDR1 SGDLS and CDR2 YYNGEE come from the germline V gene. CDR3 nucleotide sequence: TGTGCCAGCAGCGTCGCTACTAGCGCAGATACGCAGTATTTT. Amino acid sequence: CASSVATSADTQYF.

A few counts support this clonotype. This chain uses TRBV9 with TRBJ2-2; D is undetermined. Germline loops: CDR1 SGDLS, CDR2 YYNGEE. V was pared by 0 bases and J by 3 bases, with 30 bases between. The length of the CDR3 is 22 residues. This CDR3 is CASSVGHRLVAQSLIDTGELFF. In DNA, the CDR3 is TGTGCCAGCAGCGTAGGTCATCGGCTAGTAGCTCAATCCCTCATTGACACCGGGGAGCTGTTTTTT.